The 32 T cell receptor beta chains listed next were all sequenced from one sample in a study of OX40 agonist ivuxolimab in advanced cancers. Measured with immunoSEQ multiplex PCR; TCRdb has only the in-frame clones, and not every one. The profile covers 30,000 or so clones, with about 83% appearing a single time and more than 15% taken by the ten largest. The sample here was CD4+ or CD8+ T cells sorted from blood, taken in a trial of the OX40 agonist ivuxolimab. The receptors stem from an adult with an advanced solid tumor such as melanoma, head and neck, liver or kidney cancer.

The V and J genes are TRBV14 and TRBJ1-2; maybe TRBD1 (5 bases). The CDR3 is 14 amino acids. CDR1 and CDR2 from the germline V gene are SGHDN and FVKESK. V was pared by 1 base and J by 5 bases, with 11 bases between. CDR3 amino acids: CASSQGGARYGYTF. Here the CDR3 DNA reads TGTGCCAGCAGCCAAGGTGGGGCGCGGTATGGCTACACCTTC.

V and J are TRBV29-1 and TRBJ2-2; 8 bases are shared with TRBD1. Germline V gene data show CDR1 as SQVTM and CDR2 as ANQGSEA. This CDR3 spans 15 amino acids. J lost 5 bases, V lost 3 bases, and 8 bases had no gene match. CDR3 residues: CSVDFSDRATGELFF. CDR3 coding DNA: TGCAGCGTTGATTTTTCGGACAGGGCAACCGGGGAGCTGTTTTTT.

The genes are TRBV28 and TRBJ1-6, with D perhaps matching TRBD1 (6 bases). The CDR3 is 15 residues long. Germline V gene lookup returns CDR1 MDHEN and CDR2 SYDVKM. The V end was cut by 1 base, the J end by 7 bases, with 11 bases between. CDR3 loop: CASSLYQGRNSPLHF. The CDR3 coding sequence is TGTGCCAGCAGTTTATATCAGGGGAGGAATTCACCCCTCCACTTT.

The CDR3 nucleotides read TGTGCCAGCAGCTTAGGTACAGGGTTTGGCTACACCTTC. It is translated as CASSLGTGFGYTF. The gene calls are TRBV11-2 and TRBJ1-2; weak D call: TRBD1 (6 bases). The CDR3 length is 13 residues. Germline values: CDR1 SGHAT, CDR2 FQNNGV. V shed 1 base and J shed 7 bases, with 10 bases lying between them.

The CDR3 bases are TGTGCCATCAGTGAGTCCCGGGACAGTTACGAGCAGTACTTC. Its translation: CAISESRDSYEQYF. This chain uses TRBV10-3 with TRBJ2-7; 7 bases line up with TRBD1. This CDR3 has 14 residues. Germline assignment: CDR1 ENHRY and CDR2 SYGVKD. Germline trimming cut 0 bases from V and 4 bases from J; bases unmatched to any gene: 3.

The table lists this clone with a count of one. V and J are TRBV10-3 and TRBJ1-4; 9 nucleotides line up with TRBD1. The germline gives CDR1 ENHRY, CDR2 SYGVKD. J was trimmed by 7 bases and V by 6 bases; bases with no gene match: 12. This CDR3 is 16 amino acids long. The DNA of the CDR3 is TGTGCCATCAGCGAAGGTGGCGGGACAGGGTTTGAAAAACTGTTTTTT. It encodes CAISEGGGTGFEKLFF.

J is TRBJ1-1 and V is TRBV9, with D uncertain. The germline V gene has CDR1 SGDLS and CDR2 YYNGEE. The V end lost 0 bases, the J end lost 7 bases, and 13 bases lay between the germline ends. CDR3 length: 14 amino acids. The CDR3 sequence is CASSVVADSGEAFF. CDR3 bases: TGTGCCAGCAGCGTAGTGGCAGATAGTGGTGAAGCTTTCTTT.

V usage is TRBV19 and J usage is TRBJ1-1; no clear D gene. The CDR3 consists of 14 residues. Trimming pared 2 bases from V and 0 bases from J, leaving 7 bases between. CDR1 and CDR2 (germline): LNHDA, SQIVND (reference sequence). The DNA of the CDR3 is TGTGCCAGTAGTATATGGGGATTGAACACTGAAGCTTTCTTT. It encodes CASSIWGLNTEAFF.

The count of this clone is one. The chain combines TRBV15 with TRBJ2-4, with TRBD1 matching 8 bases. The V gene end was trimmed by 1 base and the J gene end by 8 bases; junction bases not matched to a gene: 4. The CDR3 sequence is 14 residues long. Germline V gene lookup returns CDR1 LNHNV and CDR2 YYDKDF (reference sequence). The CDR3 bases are TGTGCCACCAGCAGAGTGACAGGGGCGCACATTCAGTACTTC. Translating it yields CATSRVTGAHIQYF.

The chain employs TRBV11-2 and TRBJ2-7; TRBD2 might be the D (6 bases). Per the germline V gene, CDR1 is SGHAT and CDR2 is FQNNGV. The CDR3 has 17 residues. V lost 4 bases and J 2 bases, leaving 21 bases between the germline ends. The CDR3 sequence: CASSSRPPGLSTYEQYF. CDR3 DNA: TGTGCCAGCAGCTCCCGACCTCCGGGACTGAGTACCTACGAGCAGTACTTC.

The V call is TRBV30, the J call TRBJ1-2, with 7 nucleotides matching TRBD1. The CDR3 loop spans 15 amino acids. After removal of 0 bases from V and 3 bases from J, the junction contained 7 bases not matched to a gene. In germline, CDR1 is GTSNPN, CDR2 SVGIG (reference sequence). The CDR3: CAWSVRDRSDYGYTF. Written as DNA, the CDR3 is TGTGCCTGGAGTGTTAGGGACAGATCGGACTATGGCTACACCTTC.

This chain's CDR3 is CASSFVPEGETQYF. The CDR3 DNA reads as TGTGCCAGCAGTTTCGTGCCGGAGGGCGAGACCCAGTACTTC. The J gene is TRBJ2-5, the V gene TRBV28, with D possibly TRBD2 on 6 matching bases. The CDR3 consists of 14 residues. Trimming stripped 3 bases from V and 5 bases from J, with 13 bases between. Germline V CDR1 and CDR2: MDHEN, SYDVKM.

Here the CDR3 DNA reads TGTGCCAGCAGTTACGGCGGGAGGGCCCAGCAGTACTTC. Protein product: CASSYGGRAQQYF. The chain uses TRBV6-5 and TRBJ2-7; TRBD2 aligns across 9 bases. Germline trimming cut 2 bases from V and 8 bases from J; bases unmatched to any gene: 4. Germline CDR1 MNHEY, CDR2 SVGAGI. The length of the CDR3 is 13 residues.

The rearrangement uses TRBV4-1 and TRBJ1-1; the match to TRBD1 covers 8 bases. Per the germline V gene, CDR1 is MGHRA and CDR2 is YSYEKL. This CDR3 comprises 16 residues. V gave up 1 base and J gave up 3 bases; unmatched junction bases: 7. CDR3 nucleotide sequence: TGCGCCAGCAGCCAAGGACAGGGGCGTATTGACACTGAAGCTTTCTTT. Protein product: CASSQGQGRIDTEAFF.

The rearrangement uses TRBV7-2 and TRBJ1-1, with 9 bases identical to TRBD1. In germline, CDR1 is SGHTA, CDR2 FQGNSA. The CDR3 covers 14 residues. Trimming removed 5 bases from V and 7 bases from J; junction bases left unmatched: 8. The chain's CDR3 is CASSTGTGILEAFF. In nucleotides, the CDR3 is TGTGCCAGCAGCACCGGGACAGGGATCCTTGAAGCTTTCTTT.

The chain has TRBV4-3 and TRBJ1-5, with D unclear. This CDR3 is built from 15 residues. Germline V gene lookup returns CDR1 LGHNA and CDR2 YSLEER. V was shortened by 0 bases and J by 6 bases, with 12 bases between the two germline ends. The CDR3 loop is CASSQDRSRFQPQHF. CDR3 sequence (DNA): TGCGCCAGCAGCCAAGATCGAAGTAGGTTTCAGCCCCAGCATTTT.

The CDR3 sequence is CATQYGGEAFF. CDR3 coding DNA: TGTGCCACACAGTATGGTGGTGAAGCTTTCTTT. The rearrangement links TRBV10-3 to TRBJ1-1; D not certain. CDR3 size: 11 residues. Trimming cost V 10 bases and J 7 bases, with 13 bases left between them. Germline assignment: CDR1 ENHRY and CDR2 SYGVKD.

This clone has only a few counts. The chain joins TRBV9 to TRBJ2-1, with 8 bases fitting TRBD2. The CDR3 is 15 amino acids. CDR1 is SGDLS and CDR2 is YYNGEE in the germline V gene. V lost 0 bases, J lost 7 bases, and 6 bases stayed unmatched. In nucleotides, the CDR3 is TGTGCCAGCAGCGTAGGAGCGGGAGTAAGGAATGAGCAGTTCTTC. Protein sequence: CASSVGAGVRNEQFF.

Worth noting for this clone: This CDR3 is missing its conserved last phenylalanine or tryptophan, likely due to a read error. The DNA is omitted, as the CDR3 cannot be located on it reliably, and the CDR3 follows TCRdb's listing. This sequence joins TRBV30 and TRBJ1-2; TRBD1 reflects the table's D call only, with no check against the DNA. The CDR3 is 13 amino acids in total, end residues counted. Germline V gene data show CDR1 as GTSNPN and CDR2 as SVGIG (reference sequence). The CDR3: CAWSAAGTYPQDL.

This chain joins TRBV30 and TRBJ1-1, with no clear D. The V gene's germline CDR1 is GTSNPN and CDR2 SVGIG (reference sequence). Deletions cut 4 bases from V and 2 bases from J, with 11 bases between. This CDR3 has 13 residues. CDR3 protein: CAWTWTSNTEAFF. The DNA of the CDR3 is TGTGCCTGGACCTGGACGTCAAACACTGAAGCTTTCTTT.

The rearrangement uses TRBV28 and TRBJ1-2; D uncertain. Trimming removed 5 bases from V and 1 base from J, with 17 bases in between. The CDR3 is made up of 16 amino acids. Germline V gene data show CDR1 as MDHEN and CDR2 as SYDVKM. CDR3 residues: CASSQLGPPINYGYTF. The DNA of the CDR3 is TGTGCCAGCAGTCAGCTCGGGCCGCCCATTAACTATGGCTACACCTTC.

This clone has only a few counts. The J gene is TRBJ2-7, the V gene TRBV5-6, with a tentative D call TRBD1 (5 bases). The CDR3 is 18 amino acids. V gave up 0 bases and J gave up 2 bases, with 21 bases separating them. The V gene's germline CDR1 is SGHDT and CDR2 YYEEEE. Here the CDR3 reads CASSLDQGRALAPYEQYF. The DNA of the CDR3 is TGTGCCAGCAGCTTGGATCAGGGCCGGGCGTTGGCGCCCTACGAGCAGTACTTC.

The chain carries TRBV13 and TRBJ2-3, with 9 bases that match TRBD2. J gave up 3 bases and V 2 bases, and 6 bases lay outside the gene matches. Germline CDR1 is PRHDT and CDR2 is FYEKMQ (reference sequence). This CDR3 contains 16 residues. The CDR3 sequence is CASSLRVAGETDTQYF. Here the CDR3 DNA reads TGTGCCAGCAGCTTACGGGTAGCGGGAGAAACAGATACGCAGTATTTT.

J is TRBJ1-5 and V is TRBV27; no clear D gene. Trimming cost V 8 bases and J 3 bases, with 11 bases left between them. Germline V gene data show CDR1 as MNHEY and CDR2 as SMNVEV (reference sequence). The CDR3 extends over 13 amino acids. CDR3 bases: TGTGCCAGCGGTCAGCCCCCCAATCAGCCCCAGCATTTT. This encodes CASGQPPNQPQHF.

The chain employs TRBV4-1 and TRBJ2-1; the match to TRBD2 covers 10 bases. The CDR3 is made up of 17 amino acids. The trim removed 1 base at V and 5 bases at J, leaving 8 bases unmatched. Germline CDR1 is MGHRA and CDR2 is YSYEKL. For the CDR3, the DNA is TGCGCCAGCAGCCAAGGACAGGGTGGACTAGCGGACAATGAGCAGTTCTTC. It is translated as CASSQGQGGLADNEQFF.

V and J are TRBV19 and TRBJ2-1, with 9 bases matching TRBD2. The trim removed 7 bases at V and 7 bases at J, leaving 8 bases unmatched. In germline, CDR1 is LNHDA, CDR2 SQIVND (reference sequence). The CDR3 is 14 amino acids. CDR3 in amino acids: CASTLAGESNEQFF. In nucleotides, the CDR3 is TGTGCCAGTACCTTAGCGGGAGAGAGTAATGAGCAGTTCTTC.

The CDR3 loop reads CASSPGTGNYEQYF. CDR3 nucleotide sequence: TGCGCCAGCAGCCCCGGGACAGGCAACTACGAGCAGTACTTC. The chain has TRBV5-1 and TRBJ2-7; 8 nucleotides agree with TRBD1. The CDR3 consists of 14 residues. The V gene's germline CDR1 is SGHRS and CDR2 YFSETQ. Trimming removed 4 bases from V and 3 bases from J; junction bases left unmatched: 6.

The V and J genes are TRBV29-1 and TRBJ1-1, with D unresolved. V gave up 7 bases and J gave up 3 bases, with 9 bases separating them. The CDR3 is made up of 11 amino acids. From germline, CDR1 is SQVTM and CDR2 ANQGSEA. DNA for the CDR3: TGCAGCGCCCGGCAGGACACTGAAGCTTTCTTT. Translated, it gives CSARQDTEAFF.

The CDR3 region is CASSLGRAGVYEQYF. DNA for the CDR3: TGTGCCAGCAGCTTAGGAAGGGCCGGGGTCTACGAGCAGTACTTC. V gene TRBV7-8 combines with J gene TRBJ2-7; D perhaps matches TRBD2 (5 bases). The CDR3 sequence is 15 residues long. The germline V gene encodes CDR1 SGHVS and CDR2 FQNEAQ. Trimming took 1 base from V and 3 from J, leaving 13 bases between them.

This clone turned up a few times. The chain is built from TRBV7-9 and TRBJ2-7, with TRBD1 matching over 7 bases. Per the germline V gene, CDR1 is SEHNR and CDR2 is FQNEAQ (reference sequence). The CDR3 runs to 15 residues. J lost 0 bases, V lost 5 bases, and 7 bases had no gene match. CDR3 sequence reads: CASSIDRASSYEQYF. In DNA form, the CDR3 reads TGTGCCAGCAGCATAGACAGGGCAAGCTCCTACGAGCAGTACTTC.

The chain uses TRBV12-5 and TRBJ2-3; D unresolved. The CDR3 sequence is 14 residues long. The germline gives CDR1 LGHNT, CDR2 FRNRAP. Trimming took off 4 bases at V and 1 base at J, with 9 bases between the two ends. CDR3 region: CASGSGSRTDTQYF. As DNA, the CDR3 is TGTGCTAGTGGTTCCGGGTCGCGCACAGATACGCAGTATTTT.

CDR3 sequence: CASSAAAGTSPYNEQFF. The CDR3, as DNA: TGTGCCAGCAGCGCGGCGGCCGGGACTAGCCCCTACAATGAGCAGTTCTTC. This sequence joins TRBV5-6 and TRBJ2-1, with 9 bases aligning to TRBD2. The CDR3 covers 17 residues. V shed 4 bases, J shed 2 bases, and the junction held 10 bases outside the gene matches. CDR1 is SGHDT and CDR2 is YYEEEE in the germline V gene.